This passage covers 13 T cell receptor beta chains from one sample sequenced in a study of identical twins. TCRdb re-analysed the 5' RACE reads in MiXCR, keeping a single row per CDR3 protein. This sample has some 710,000 distinct CDR3 sequences, with over 5% found just once. The sample consisted of naive T cells sorted from blood. These receptor sequences come from a man between 18 and 29 years old in good health.

A remark on this clonotype: This may stem from a read error, because a much larger clone lies one nucleotide away. V is TRBV20-1 and J is TRBJ2-1, with 7 bases that match TRBD2. The CDR3 contains 16 residues. Germline CDR1 DFQATT, CDR2 SNEGSKA (reference sequence). The CDR3 coding sequence is TGCAATGCTAGAGACCCGGGAGGCCCGCAAATTAATGAGCAGTTCTTC. Residues: CNARDPGGPQINEQFF.

The chain combines TRBV15 with TRBJ2-3, with D perhaps TRBD2 (5 bases). V was clipped by 1 base and J by 0 bases, with 8 bases between them. Per the germline V gene, CDR1 is LNHNV and CDR2 is YYDKDF (reference sequence). The CDR3 has 15 amino acids. CDR3 in amino acids: CATSRVGDSTDTQYF. The CDR3 DNA reads as TGTGCCACCAGCAGAGTCGGGGATAGCACAGATACGCAGTATTTT.

This clonotype was counted at least ten times. The J gene is TRBJ2-3, the V gene TRBV24-1; D call uncertain. Germline CDR1 and CDR2: KGHDR and SFDVKD. Trimming took 12 bases from V and 3 from J, leaving 21 bases between them. CDR3 length: 15 residues. CDR3 sequence reads: CAGARPPSLTDTQYF. The CDR3 DNA sequence: TGTGCCGGAGCACGCCCTCCCAGTCTGACAGATACGCAGTATTTT.

This clonotype was counted many times. Its ends do not fully match the called genes, so a read error is possible. The rearrangement joins TRBV11-1 to TRBJ2-7; TRBD2 aligns across 16 bases. This CDR3 comprises 19 residues. In germline, CDR1 is SGHAT, CDR2 FQDESV (reference sequence). CDR3 residues: CASSLAVEGLAGGKGEQYF. CDR3 nucleotide sequence: TGTGCCAGCAGCCTAGCGGTGGAGGGACTAGCGGGAGGGAAGGGCGAGCAGTACTTC.

This sequence joins TRBV25-1 and TRBJ1-3; unclear D gene. The V gene's germline CDR1 is MGHDK and CDR2 SYGVNS. This CDR3 is built from 17 residues. V lost 2 bases and J lost 0, with 14 bases in between. Here the CDR3 reads CASSENMGRYSGNTIYF. CDR3 coding DNA: TGTGCCAGCAGTGAAAATATGGGCCGCTACTCTGGAAACACCATATATTTT.

This clonotype was seen at least ten times. The V gene is TRBV30, the J gene TRBJ2-3; 8 nucleotides agree with TRBD2. The CDR3 is made up of 14 amino acids. Losses at the gene ends were 0 bases for V and 4 bases for J; bases not matched to a gene: 3. The V gene's germline CDR1 is GTSNPN and CDR2 SVGIG (reference sequence). CDR3 coding DNA: TGTGCCTGGAGTGTATCGGGAGGGCCAGATACGCAGTATTTT. Amino acids: CAWSVSGGPDTQYF. Full variable domain (rest looked up from reference TRBV30 and TRBJ2-3): SQTIHQWPATLVQPVGSPLSLECTVEGTSNPNLYWYRQAAGRGLQLLFYSVGIGQISSEVPQNLSASRPQDRQFILSSKKLLLSDSGFYLCAWSVSGGPDTQYFGPGTRLTVL.

This clonotype was counted a few times. The CDR3 sequence: CASDGRQNYGYTF. CDR3 DNA sequence: TGTGCCAGTGACGGTCGGCAGAACTATGGCTACACCTTC. This chain links TRBV28 with TRBJ1-2, with D uncertain. The CDR3 loop spans 13 amino acids. Germline V gene data show CDR1 as MDHEN and CDR2 as SYDVKM. With 9 bases removed from V and 2 bases from J, the gap between germline ends came to 13 bases.

This clonotype showed up many times. The chain recombines TRBV9 with TRBJ2-5; 9 bases align to TRBD2. Germline V lookup: CDR1 SGDLS, CDR2 YYNGEE. The CDR3 consists of 17 residues. The V gene end was trimmed by 2 bases and the J gene end by 5 bases; junction bases not matched to a gene: 13. The CDR3 region is CASSVGSGRSGGETQYF. CDR3 DNA: TGTGCCAGCAGCGTTGGTAGCGGGAGATCAGGGGGGGAGACCCAGTACTTC.

Remarks on this clonotype: This sequence may be a read error, since a much larger clone differs from it by one base. V and J are TRBV29-1 and TRBJ2-7; tentative D call: TRBD1 (6 bases). The CDR3 is 15 amino acids. Per germline, CDR1 SQVTM and CDR2 ANQGSEA. The germline V and J ends were trimmed by 7 bases and 3 bases, with 22 bases remaining between them. The DNA of the CDR3 is TGCAGCGCCAATCTTAGGACAGACGTGGTCTACGAGCAGTACTTC. The encoded protein is CSANLRTDVVYEQYF.

A remark on this clonotype: A much larger clonotype is one base distant, so this may be a read error. The chain links TRBV15 to TRBJ2-7; 9 bases agree with TRBD1. The CDR3 covers 17 residues. CDR1 is LNHNV and CDR2 is YYDKDF in the germline V gene (reference sequence). CDR3 bases: TGTGCCACCAGCAGAGAACCGGGACAGGGAAAAACGTACGAGCAGTGCTTC. This translates into CATSREPGQGKTYEQCF.

This clonotype showed up many times. The V and J genes are TRBV2 and TRBJ2-3; D not resolved. Germline-derived CDR1 and CDR2 are SNHLY and FYNNEI. This CDR3 has 15 residues. With 6 bases removed from V and 2 bases from J, the gap between germline ends came to 15 bases. As DNA, the CDR3 is TGTGCCAGCAGGTCTCCCGGTAGGCCCACAGATACGCAGTATTTT. This codes for CASRSPGRPTDTQYF.

A few counts support this clonotype. This rearrangement joins TRBV11-1 to TRBJ1-1, with 8 bases lining up with TRBD1. The CDR3 has 15 amino acids. The J segment lost 5 bases and the V segment lost 2 bases, leaving 7 bases of the junction unmatched. CDR1 and CDR2 from the germline V gene are SGHAT and FQDESV (reference sequence). The DNA of the CDR3 is TGTGCCAGCAGCTTATCCGGGACAGGTGGGACTGAAGCTTTCTTT. It codes for CASSLSGTGGTEAFF.

Ten or more counts support this clonotype. The rearrangement uses TRBV5-1 and TRBJ1-6, with TRBD1 identical over 8 bases. J was trimmed by 5 bases and V by 5 bases; bases with no gene match: 12. This CDR3 is built from 17 residues. The germline CDR1 and CDR2 sequences are SGHRS and YFSETQ. The CDR3 DNA reads as TGCGCCAGCAGATCCGGGACAGGTCTATCAAATAATTCACCCCTCCACTTT. It is translated as CASRSGTGLSNNSPLHF.